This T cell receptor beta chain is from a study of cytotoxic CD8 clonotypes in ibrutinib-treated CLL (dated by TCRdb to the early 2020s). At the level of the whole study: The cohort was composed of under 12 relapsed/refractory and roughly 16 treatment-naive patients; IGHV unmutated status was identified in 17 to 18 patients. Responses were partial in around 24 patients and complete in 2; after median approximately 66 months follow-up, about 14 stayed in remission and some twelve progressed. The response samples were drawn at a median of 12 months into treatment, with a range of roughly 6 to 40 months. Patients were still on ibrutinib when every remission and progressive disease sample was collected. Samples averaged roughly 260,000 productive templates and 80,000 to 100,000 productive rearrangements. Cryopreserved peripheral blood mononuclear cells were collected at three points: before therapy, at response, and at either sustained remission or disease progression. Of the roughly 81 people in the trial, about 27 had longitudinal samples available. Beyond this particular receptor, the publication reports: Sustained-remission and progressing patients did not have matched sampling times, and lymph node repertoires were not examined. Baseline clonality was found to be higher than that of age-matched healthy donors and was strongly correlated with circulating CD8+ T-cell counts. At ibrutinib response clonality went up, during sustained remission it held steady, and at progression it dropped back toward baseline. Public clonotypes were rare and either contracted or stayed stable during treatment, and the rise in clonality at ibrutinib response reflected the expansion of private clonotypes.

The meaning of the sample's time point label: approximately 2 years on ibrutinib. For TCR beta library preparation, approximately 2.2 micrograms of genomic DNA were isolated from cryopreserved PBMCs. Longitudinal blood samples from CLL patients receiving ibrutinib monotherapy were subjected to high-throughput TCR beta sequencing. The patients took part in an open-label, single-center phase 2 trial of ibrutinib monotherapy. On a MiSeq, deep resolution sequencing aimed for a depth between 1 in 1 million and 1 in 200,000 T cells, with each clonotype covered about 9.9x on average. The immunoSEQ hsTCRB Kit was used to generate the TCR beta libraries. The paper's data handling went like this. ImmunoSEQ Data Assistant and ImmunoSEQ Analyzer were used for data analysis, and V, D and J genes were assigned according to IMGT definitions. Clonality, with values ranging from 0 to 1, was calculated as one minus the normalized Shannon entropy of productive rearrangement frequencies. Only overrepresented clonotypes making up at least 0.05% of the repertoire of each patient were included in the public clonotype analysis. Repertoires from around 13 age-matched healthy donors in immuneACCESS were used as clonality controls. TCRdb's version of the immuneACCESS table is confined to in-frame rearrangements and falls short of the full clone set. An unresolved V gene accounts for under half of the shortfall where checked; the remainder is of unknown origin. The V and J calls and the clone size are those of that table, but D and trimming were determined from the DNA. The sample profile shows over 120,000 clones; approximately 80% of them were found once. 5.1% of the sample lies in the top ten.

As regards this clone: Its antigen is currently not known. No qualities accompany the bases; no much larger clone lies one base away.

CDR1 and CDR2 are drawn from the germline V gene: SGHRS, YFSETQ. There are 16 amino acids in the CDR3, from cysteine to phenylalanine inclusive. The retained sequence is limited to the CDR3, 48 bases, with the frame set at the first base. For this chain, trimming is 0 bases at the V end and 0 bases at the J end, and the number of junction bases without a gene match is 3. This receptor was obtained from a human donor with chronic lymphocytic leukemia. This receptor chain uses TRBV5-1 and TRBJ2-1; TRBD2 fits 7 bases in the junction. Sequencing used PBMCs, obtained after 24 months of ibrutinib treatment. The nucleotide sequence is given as TGCGCCAGCAGCTTGGGCCTAGCGGACTCCTACAATGAGCAGTTCTTC. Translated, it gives CASSLGLADSYNEQFF.